These 32 T cell receptor beta chains were all obtained from the same sample, sequenced in a study of T cell changes during pregnancy in multiple sclerosis. Produced via immunoSEQ multiplex PCR; TCRdb's table is partial and in-frame only. The sample includes around 100,000 clones, roughly 93% of them seen just once. The sample consisted of peripheral blood, taken after pregnancy. These receptors were taken from a female donor with multiple sclerosis, enrolled in a pregnancy study.

This chain uses TRBV2 with TRBJ2-2; D gene unclear. The length of the CDR3 is 13 residues. Trimming took 4 bases from V and 3 from J, leaving 6 bases between them. The germline CDR1 and CDR2 sequences are SNHLY and FYNNEI. Written as DNA, the CDR3 is TGTGCCAGCAGTGGCAGTTACACCGGGGAGCTGTTTTTT. Translated: CASSGSYTGELFF.

CDR3 DNA sequence: TGTGCCAGTAGTGTAACGGACTCTTACAATGAGCAGTTCTTC. Its translation: CASSVTDSYNEQFF. The J gene is TRBJ2-1, the V gene TRBV19, with TRBD2 as a possible D gene (5 bases). This CDR3 contains 14 residues. Germline values: CDR1 LNHDA, CDR2 SQIVND (reference sequence). V lost 5 bases, J lost 4 bases, and 12 bases lay in between.

The V call is TRBV5-1, the J call TRBJ2-7; the D is unclear. Trimming took off 0 bases at V and 2 bases at J, with 9 bases between the two ends. Germline CDR1 is SGHRS and CDR2 is YFSETQ. The CDR3 loop spans 14 amino acids. The CDR3: CASSLDPSTYEQYF. The CDR3 DNA is TGCGCCAGCAGCTTGGACCCCTCTACCTACGAGCAGTACTTC.

The CDR3 nucleotides read TGTGCCAGCAGCTTTAGACCGGGGGCCTACGAGCAGTACTTC. Its protein product is CASSFRPGAYEQYF. The chain carries TRBV7-3 and TRBJ2-7, with D tentatively TRBD2 (6 bases). Germline CDR1 is SGHTA and CDR2 is FQGTGA. The CDR3 is made up of 14 amino acids. V was pared by 3 bases and J by 2 bases, with 11 bases between.

This chain joins TRBV29-1 and TRBJ1-4; TRBD1 is a possible D gene (6 bases). The CDR3 runs 13 residues. CDR1 SQVTM and CDR2 ANQGSEA come from the germline V gene. The germline V and J ends were trimmed by 8 bases and 3 bases, with 13 bases remaining between them. CDR3 in amino acids: CSFVGAANEKLFF. The CDR3 DNA reads TGCAGCTTTGTGGGGGCCGCTAATGAAAAACTGTTTTTT.

The rearrangement uses TRBV30 and TRBJ2-5; TRBD2 aligns across 7 bases. After removal of 3 bases from V and 2 bases from J, the junction contained 9 bases not matched to a gene. This CDR3 comprises 15 residues. Germline-derived CDR1 and CDR2 are GTSNPN and SVGIG (reference sequence). The CDR3 DNA sequence: TGTGCCTGGAGGTCTGGAGCTAGCGGACAAGAGACCCAGTACTTC. The encoded protein is CAWRSGASGQETQYF.

V usage is TRBV28 and J usage is TRBJ2-7; TRBD2 aligns across 8 bases. Per germline, CDR1 MDHEN and CDR2 SYDVKM. The CDR3 is 15 residues long. With V trimmed by 4 bases and J by 12 bases, 17 bases remained unmatched. CDR3 in DNA: TGTGCCAGCAGTTCTCTTAAACTAGCGGCAACCCACGGGTACTTC. Translation gives CASSSLKLAATHGYF. The variable domain in full, with the rest retrieved from reference TRBV28 and TRBJ2-7, is DVKVTQSSRYLVKRTGEKVFLECVQDMDHENMFWYRQDPGLGLRLIYFSYDVKMKEKGDIPEGYSVSREKKERFSLILESASTNQTSMYLCASSSLKLAATHGYFGPGTRLTVT.

The rearrangement uses TRBV29-1 and TRBJ2-3; TRBD1 matches 11 bases. The junction had 15 bases not matched to a gene; V was cut back by 7 bases and J by 0 bases. The CDR3 is made up of 18 amino acids. Germline V gene lookup returns CDR1 SQVTM and CDR2 ANQGSEA. The CDR3 is CSARGRTGGLLSTDTQYF. The CDR3 nucleotides read TGCAGCGCCCGAGGGCGGACAGGGGGCCTCCTAAGCACAGATACGCAGTATTTT.

CDR3 protein: CASSYEGGWVAFF. For the CDR3, the DNA is TGTGCCAGCAGTTACGAGGGCGGCTGGGTGGCTTTCTTT. The chain combines TRBV6-5 with TRBJ1-1; D remains unclear. The CDR3 extends over 13 amino acids. With 2 bases removed from V and 11 bases from J, the gap between germline ends came to 15 bases. Germline lookup yields CDR1 MNHEY and CDR2 SVGAGI.

In DNA form, the CDR3 reads TGCGCCAGCAGCTTGGGCCGACTAGCTCAGGGTTACAATGAGCAGTTCTTC. It is translated as CASSLGRLAQGYNEQFF. The V and J genes are TRBV5-1 and TRBJ2-1; 7 bases match TRBD2. The CDR3 sequence is 17 residues long. Germline values: CDR1 SGHRS, CDR2 YFSETQ. Unmatched junction bases numbered 10, after V lost 0 bases and J lost 4 bases.

The chain uses TRBV18 and TRBJ2-1; 9 positions match TRBD1. The CDR3 spans 14 residues. V was clipped by 1 base and J by 6 bases; unmatched bases: 1. Germline V lookup: CDR1 KGHSH, CDR2 LQKENI. CDR3 in amino acids: CASSPQTGGNEQFF. The CDR3 DNA follows: TGTGCCAGCTCACCACAGACAGGGGGCAATGAGCAGTTCTTC.

The V and J genes are TRBV5-4 and TRBJ1-3, with TRBD1 identical over 7 bases. The CDR3 extends over 14 amino acids. Unmatched junction bases numbered 5, after V lost 4 bases and J lost 4 bases. CDR1 and CDR2 (germline): SGHNT, YYREEE (reference sequence). CDR3 residues: CASSPTGAGNTIYF. The CDR3 DNA is TGTGCCAGCAGCCCCACAGGGGCGGGAAACACCATATATTTT.

The V call is TRBV7-6, the J call TRBJ1-1; the D is unclear. The germline gives CDR1 SGHVS, CDR2 FNYEAQ. V was clipped by 5 bases and J by 1 base, with 11 bases between them. The CDR3 totals 14 residues. CDR3 protein: CASSPLGGNTEAFF. The CDR3, as DNA: TGTGCCAGCAGCCCGCTGGGAGGGAACACTGAAGCTTTCTTT.

The CDR3 DNA reads TGTGCCAGCAGCTTACCCCAGGGGGCGATGAACACTGAAGCTTTCTTT. Its translation is CASSLPQGAMNTEAFF. This chain uses TRBV7-9 with TRBJ1-1; 8 bases line up with TRBD1. The J segment lost 0 bases and the V segment lost 2 bases, leaving 5 bases of the junction unmatched. The CDR3 has 16 amino acids. Germline loops: CDR1 SEHNR, CDR2 FQNEAQ (reference sequence).

The chain combines TRBV28 with TRBJ1-4; 8 bases line up with TRBD1. This CDR3 comprises 14 residues. From germline, CDR1 is MDHEN and CDR2 SYDVKM. The V and J ends lost 5 bases and 7 bases, in that order; junction bases with no gene match: 6. This CDR3 reads CASSQTGGGEKLFF. CDR3 nucleotide sequence: TGTGCCAGCAGTCAAACAGGGGGAGGTGAAAAACTGTTTTTT.

The chain recombines TRBV28 with TRBJ1-1, with no clear D. CDR1 MDHEN and CDR2 SYDVKM come from the germline V gene. This CDR3 spans 15 amino acids. V dropped 3 bases and J dropped 1 base, with 12 bases sitting between them. CDR3 DNA: TGTGCCAGCAGTTTCTCTCCGGTAGAGAACACTGAAGCTTTCTTT. This gives the protein CASSFSPVENTEAFF.

The chain employs TRBV6-5 and TRBJ1-1; TRBD1 agrees at 8 bases. Unmatched junction bases numbered 12, after V lost 5 bases and J lost 7 bases. Germline-derived CDR1 and CDR2 are MNHEY and SVGAGI. This CDR3 region has 15 residues. CDR3 in amino acids: CASSLGTGETYEAFF. CDR3 coding DNA: TGTGCCAGCAGTCTAGGGACAGGAGAAACTTATGAAGCTTTCTTT.

The chain links TRBV28 to TRBJ1-2; 8 nucleotides align to TRBD1. Germline V gives CDR1 MDHEN, CDR2 SYDVKM. The J segment lost 6 bases and the V segment lost 2 bases, leaving 2 bases of the junction unmatched. The CDR3 is made up of 13 amino acids. Written as DNA, the CDR3 is TGTGCCAGCAGTTTACCCAGGGGGCATGGCTACACCTTC. This codes for CASSLPRGHGYTF.

The J gene is TRBJ2-1, the V gene TRBV9; 7 nucleotides agree with TRBD2. This CDR3 spans 17 amino acids. The germline CDR1 and CDR2 sequences are SGDLS and YYNGEE. Trimming cost V 2 bases and J 6 bases; bases outside gene matches: 14. The CDR3 nucleotides are TGTGCCAGCAGCGTTTCTCCTGGCGGGAGCTCAGGCAATGAGCAGTTCTTC. It specifies CASSVSPGGSSGNEQFF.

V gene TRBV19 combines with J gene TRBJ2-7; tentative D call: TRBD2 (5 bases). V was cut by 3 bases and J by 5 bases, with 14 bases left in between. Germline V gives CDR1 LNHDA, CDR2 SQIVND (reference sequence). This CDR3 spans 14 amino acids. CDR3 DNA sequence: TGTGCCAGTAGTATTTTCGGGGTCCCGGACGAGCAGTACTTC. It yields the protein CASSIFGVPDEQYF.

The chain joins TRBV28 to TRBJ2-1; 8 bases are shared with TRBD1. CDR3 length: 17 residues. V lost 7 bases and J lost 1; bases outside the gene matches: 12. The germline V gene encodes CDR1 MDHEN and CDR2 SYDVKM. Here the CDR3 reads CASTLSGTGFSYNEQFF. CDR3 nucleotide sequence: TGTGCCAGCACCCTATCCGGGACAGGTTTTTCCTACAATGAGCAGTTCTTC.

V and J are TRBV5-1 and TRBJ2-1, with D perhaps matching TRBD2 (6 bases). Germline V gives CDR1 SGHRS, CDR2 YFSETQ. This CDR3 is 15 amino acids long. The V end lost 3 bases, the J end lost 0 bases, and 10 bases lay between the germline ends. CDR3 loop: CASSSGTASYNEQFF. The CDR3 DNA reads as TGCGCCAGCAGCTCCGGGACTGCCTCCTACAATGAGCAGTTCTTC.

The chain has TRBV10-3 and TRBJ1-2; 8 nucleotides match TRBD1. CDR1 is ENHRY and CDR2 is SYGVKD in the germline V gene. With 4 bases clipped from V and 5 bases from J, the junction kept 6 bases outside the gene matches. This CDR3 is 14 amino acids long. DNA of the CDR3: TGTGCCATCAGTGTAGGACAGGGAGAATATGGCTACACCTTC. Its protein product is CAISVGQGEYGYTF.

V is TRBV14 and J is TRBJ2-3, with 9 bases that match TRBD2. V shed 0 bases, J shed 1 base, and the junction held 11 bases outside the gene matches. The CDR3 is 19 amino acids. Germline V gene sequence: CDR1 SGHDN, CDR2 FVKESK. This CDR3 is CASSQDFPRLADRTDTQYF. CDR3 sequence (DNA): TGTGCCAGCAGCCAAGACTTCCCACGACTAGCGGATCGCACAGATACGCAGTATTTT.

The chain joins TRBV4-3 to TRBJ1-3; D unresolved. The CDR3 spans 14 residues. The germline V and J ends were trimmed by 0 bases and 4 bases, with 7 bases remaining between them. Per the germline V gene, CDR1 is LGHNA and CDR2 is YSLEER. The CDR3 here is CASSQEARGNTIYF. As DNA, the CDR3 is TGCGCCAGCAGCCAAGAGGCCAGGGGAAACACCATATATTTT.

The V call is TRBV18, the J call TRBJ2-7; D ambiguous. Trimming removed 2 bases at V and 9 bases at J, with 11 bases between. Germline CDR1 KGHSH, CDR2 LQKENI. This CDR3 spans 12 amino acids. CDR3 nucleotide sequence: TGTGCCAGCTCACCAGCCCAGTCGGGGCAGTACTTC. Encoded protein: CASSPAQSGQYF.

This rearrangement joins TRBV5-1 to TRBJ2-5, with TRBD1 matching 8 bases. Germline V gene lookup returns CDR1 SGHRS and CDR2 YFSETQ. V lost 3 bases and J lost 5; bases outside the gene matches: 9. This CDR3 spans 15 amino acids. CDR3 residues: CASSSAGGAGETQYF. CDR3 DNA sequence: TGCGCCAGCAGCTCGGCAGGGGGCGCAGGGGAGACCCAGTACTTC.

DNA of the CDR3: TGCGTTTCCACAGGGGACCAGTCCACCGGGGAGCTGTTTTTT. Its translation is CVSTGDQSTGELFF. The genes are TRBV23-1 and TRBJ2-2, with 7 bases lining up with TRBD1. Being an ORF, TRBV23-1 has a function that is uncertain. The CDR3 is 14 residues long.

The V call is TRBV2, the J call TRBJ2-2, with 10 bases lining up with TRBD2. The CDR3 totals 15 residues. From germline, CDR1 is SNHLY and CDR2 FYNNEI. Trimming at V came to 6 bases and at J to 5 bases, leaving 6 bases not matched to a gene. The CDR3 region is CASRPGLARTGELFF. The CDR3 DNA sequence: TGTGCCAGCAGGCCGGGACTAGCGAGAACCGGGGAGCTGTTTTTT.

The chain links TRBV2 to TRBJ1-1; D uncertain. V dropped 4 bases and J dropped 1 base, with 13 bases sitting between them. Germline V CDR1 and CDR2: SNHLY, FYNNEI. This CDR3 has 15 residues. The DNA of the CDR3 is TGTGCCAGCAGTGGGTTCGGGGTAAAGAACACTGAAGCTTTCTTT. Protein: CASSGFGVKNTEAFF.

The DNA for the CDR3 is TGTGCCTGGAGTGGGAGGGACCCCAACTATGGCTACACCTTC. Translation gives CAWSGRDPNYGYTF. The V and J genes are TRBV30 and TRBJ1-2; tentative D call: TRBD1 (5 bases). The CDR3 has 14 amino acids. V lost 1 base to trimming and J lost 2 bases, with 11 bases between them. Germline values: CDR1 GTSNPN, CDR2 SVGIG (reference sequence). Looking up the rest from reference TRBV30 and TRBJ1-2 gives the full variable domain: SQTIHQWPATLVQPVGSPLSLECTVEGTSNPNLYWYRQAAGRGLQLLFYSVGIGQISSEVPQNLSASRPQDRQFILSSKKLLLSDSGFYLCAWSGRDPNYGYTFGSGTRLTVV.

This rearrangement joins TRBV11-1 to TRBJ2-5; TRBD2 might be the D (5 bases). With 3 bases removed from V and 1 base from J, the gap between germline ends came to 15 bases. The CDR3 sequence is 16 residues long. Per the germline V gene, CDR1 is SGHAT and CDR2 is FQDESV (reference sequence). The CDR3 is CASSLPGVPIQETQYF. The CDR3 DNA follows: TGTGCCAGCAGCTTGCCCGGGGTCCCTATCCAAGAGACCCAGTACTTC.